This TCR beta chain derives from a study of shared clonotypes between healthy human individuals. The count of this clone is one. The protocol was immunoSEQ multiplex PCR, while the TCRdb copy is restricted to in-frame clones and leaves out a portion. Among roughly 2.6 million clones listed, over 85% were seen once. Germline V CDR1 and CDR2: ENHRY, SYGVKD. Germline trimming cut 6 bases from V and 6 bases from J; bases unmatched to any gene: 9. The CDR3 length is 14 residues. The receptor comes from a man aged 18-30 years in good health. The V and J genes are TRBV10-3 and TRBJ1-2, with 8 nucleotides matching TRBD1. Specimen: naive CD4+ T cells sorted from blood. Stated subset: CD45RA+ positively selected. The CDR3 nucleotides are TGTGCCATCAGCTTGGGACAGGCCCTTGATGGCTACACCTTC. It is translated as CAISLGQALDGYTF.